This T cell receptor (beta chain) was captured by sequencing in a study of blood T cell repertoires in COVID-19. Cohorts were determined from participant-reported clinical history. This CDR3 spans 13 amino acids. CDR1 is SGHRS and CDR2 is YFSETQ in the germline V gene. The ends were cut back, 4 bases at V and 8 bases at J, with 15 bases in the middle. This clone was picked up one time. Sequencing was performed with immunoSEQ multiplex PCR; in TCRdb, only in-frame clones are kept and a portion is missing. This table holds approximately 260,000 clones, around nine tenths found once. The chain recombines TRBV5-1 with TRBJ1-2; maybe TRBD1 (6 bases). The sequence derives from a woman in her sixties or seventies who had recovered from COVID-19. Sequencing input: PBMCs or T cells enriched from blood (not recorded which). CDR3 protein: CASSTDSSRGYTF. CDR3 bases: TGCGCCAGCAGCACGGACAGCAGCAGGGGCTACACCTTC.